One T cell receptor (beta chain) is described in this entry. The V and J ends lost 4 bases and 4 bases respectively, with 11 bases between them. The germline gives CDR1 SGHRS, CDR2 YFSETQ. This CDR3 comprises 13 residues. These data belong to a study of brain T cells in children with intractable seizures. Time point meaning: blood from clinic visit 5 months post-surgery; TSC patient then seizure free. Sequencing was limited to surgery cases with top T cell transcript signatures in brain tissue. At least one anti-epileptic drug was given before surgery. Assay used: immunoSEQ multiplex PCR; TCRdb lists only in-frame clones, some missing. The data show about 340,000 clones, 93% seen once.

The receptor's source is a boy younger than two with tuberous sclerosis and intractable seizures. The V gene is TRBV5-1, the J gene TRBJ1-2, with a possible D match to TRBD1 (6 bases). The specimen comprised peripheral blood, sampled roughly 5 months after surgery. CDR3 coding DNA: TGCGCCAGCAGCCTCACAGGGACCTATGGCTACACCTTC. This gives the protein CASSLTGTYGYTF.